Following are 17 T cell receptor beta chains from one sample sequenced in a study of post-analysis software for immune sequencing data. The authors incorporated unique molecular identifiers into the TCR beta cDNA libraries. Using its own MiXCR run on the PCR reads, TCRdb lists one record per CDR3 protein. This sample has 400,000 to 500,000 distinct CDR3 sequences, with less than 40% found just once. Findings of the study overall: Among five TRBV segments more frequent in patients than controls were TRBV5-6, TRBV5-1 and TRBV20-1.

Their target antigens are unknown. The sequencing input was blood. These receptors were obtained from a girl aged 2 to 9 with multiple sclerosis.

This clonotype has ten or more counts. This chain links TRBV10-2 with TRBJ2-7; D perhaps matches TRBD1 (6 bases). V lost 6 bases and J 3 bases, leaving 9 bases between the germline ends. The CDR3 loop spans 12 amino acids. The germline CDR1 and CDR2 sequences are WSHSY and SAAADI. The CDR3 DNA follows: TGCGCCAGCAGAAAGGACAGCTACGAGCAGTACTTC. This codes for CASRKDSYEQYF.

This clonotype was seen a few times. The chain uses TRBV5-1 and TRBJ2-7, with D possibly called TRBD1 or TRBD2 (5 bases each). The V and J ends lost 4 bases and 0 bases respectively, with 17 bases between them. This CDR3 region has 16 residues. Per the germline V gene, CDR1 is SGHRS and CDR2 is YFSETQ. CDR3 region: CASSHGTLTTSYEQYF. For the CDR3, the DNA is TGCGCCAGCAGCCACGGGACGCTGACAACCTCCTACGAGCAGTACTTC. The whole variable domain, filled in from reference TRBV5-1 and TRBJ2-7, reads KAGVTQTPRYLIKTRGQQVTLSCSPISGHRSVSWYQQTPGQGLQFLFEYFSETQRNKGNFPGRFSGRQFSNSRSEMNVSTLELGDSALYLCASSHGTLTTSYEQYFGPGTRLTVT.

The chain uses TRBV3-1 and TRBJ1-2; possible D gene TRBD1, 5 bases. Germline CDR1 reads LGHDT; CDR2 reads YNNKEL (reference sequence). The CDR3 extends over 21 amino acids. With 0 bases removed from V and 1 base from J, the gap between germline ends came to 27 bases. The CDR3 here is CASSQEVVRGGTRLDNYGYTF. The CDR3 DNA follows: TGTGCCAGCAGCCAAGAAGTTGTAAGGGGCGGGACTCGATTAGATAACTATGGCTACACCTTC.

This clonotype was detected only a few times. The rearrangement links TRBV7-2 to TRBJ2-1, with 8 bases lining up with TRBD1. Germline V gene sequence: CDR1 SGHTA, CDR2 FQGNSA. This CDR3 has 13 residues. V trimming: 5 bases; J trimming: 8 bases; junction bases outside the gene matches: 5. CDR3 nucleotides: TGTGCCAGCAGCCTAGACAGGGGTTATGAGCAGTTCTTC. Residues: CASSLDRGYEQFF.

Here the CDR3 DNA reads TGTGCCAGCAGCTTCCTAGCGGGAGGGCGAGATGAGCAGTTCTTC. Amino acids: CASSFLAGGRDEQFF. The chain is built from TRBV7-2 and TRBJ2-1, with TRBD2 matching over 12 bases. Germline V gene sequence: CDR1 SGHTA, CDR2 FQGNSA. The CDR3 extends over 15 amino acids. The V gene end was trimmed by 3 bases and the J gene end by 8 bases; junction bases not matched to a gene: 5. Filled out from reference TRBV7-2 and TRBJ2-1, the complete variable domain reads GAGVSQSPSNKVTEKGKDVELRCDPISGHTALYWYRQSLGQGLEFLIYFQGNSAPDKSGLPSDRFSAERTGGSVSTLTIQRTQQEDSAVYLCASSFLAGGRDEQFFGPGTRLTVL.

The CDR3 loop is CSARISGLGEKLFF. Written as DNA, the CDR3 is TGCAGTGCTAGGATCTCGGGATTGGGTGAAAAACTGTTTTTT. The chain combines TRBV20-1 with TRBJ1-4, with unresolved D. This CDR3 comprises 14 residues. Germline values: CDR1 DFQATT, CDR2 SNEGSKA (reference sequence). The ends were cut back, 3 bases at V and 7 bases at J, with 15 bases in the middle.

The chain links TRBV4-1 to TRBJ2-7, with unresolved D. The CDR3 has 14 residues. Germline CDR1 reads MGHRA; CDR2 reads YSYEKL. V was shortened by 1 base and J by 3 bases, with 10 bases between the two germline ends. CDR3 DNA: TGCGCCAGCAGCCAAGTAGGAGATTACTACGAGCAGTACTTC. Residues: CASSQVGDYYEQYF.

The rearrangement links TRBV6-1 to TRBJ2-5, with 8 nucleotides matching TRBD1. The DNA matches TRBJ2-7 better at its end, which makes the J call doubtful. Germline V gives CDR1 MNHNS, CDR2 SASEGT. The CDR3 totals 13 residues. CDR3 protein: CASSPWTGTEQYF. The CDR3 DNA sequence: TGTGCCAGCAGTCCCTGGACAGGGACCGAGCAGTACTTC.

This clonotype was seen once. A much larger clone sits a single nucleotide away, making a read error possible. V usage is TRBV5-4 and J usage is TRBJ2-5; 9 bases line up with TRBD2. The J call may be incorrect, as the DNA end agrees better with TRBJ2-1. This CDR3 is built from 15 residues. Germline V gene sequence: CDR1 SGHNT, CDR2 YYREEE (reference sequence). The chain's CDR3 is CASSQGLANQETQFF. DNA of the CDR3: TGTGCCAGCAGCCAGGGACTAGCTAACCAAGAGACCCAGTTCTTC.

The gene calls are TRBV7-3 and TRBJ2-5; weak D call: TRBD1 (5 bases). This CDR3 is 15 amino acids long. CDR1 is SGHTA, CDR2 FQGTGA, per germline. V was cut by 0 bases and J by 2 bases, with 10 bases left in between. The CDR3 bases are TGTGCCAGCAGCTTAACGTTTTCAGGGCAAGAGACCCAGTACTTC. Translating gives CASSLTFSGQETQYF.

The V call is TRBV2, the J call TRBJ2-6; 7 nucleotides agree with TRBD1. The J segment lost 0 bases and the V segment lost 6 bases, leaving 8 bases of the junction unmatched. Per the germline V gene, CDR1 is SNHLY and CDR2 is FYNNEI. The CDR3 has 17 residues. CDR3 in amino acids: CASSPDRIFSGANVLTF. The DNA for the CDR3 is TGTGCCAGCAGCCCGGACAGGATCTTCTCTGGGGCCAACGTCCTGACTTTC.

This CDR3 reads CASGPGPGSTDTQYF. The DNA for the CDR3 is TGTGCCAGCGGTCCGGGACCTGGGTCCACAGATACGCAGTATTTT. The gene calls are TRBV6-4 and TRBJ2-3, with D tentatively TRBD1 or TRBD2 (5 bases each). The CDR3 contains 15 residues. V dropped 8 bases and J dropped 2 bases, with 17 bases sitting between them. The V gene's germline CDR1 is MRHNA and CDR2 SNTAGT.

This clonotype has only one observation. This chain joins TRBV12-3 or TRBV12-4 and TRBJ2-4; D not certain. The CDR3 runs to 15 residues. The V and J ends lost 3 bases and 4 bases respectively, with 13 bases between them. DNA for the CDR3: TGTGCCAGCAGTTTCCGTAGACAAGAAAAAAACATTCAGTACTTC. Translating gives CASSFRRQEKNIQYF.

The DNA for the CDR3 is TGTGCCATCAGCCCGGGACAGGGCGACACCGGGGAGCTGTTTTTT. The encoded protein is CAISPGQGDTGELFF. The gene calls are TRBV10-3 and TRBJ2-2; TRBD1 matches at 9 bases. V gave up 6 bases and J gave up 3 bases; unmatched junction bases: 5. Per the germline V gene, CDR1 is ENHRY and CDR2 is SYGVKD. The CDR3 has 15 amino acids.

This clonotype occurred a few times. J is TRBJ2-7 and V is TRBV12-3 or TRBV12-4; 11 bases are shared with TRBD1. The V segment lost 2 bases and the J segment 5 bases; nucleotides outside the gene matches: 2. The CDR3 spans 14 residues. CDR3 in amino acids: CASSLWTGGDEQYF. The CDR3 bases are TGTGCCAGCAGTTTATGGACAGGGGGCGACGAGCAGTACTTC.

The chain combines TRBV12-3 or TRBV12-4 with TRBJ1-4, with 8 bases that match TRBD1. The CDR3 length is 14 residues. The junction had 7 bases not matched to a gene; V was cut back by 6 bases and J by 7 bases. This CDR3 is CASSFDRGGEKLFF. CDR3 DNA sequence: TGTGCCAGCAGCTTTGACAGGGGAGGTGAAAAACTGTTTTTT.

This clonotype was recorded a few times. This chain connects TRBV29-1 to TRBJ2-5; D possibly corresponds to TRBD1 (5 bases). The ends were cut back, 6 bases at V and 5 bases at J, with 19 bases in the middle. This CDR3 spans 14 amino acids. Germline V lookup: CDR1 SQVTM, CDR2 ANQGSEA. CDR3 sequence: CSVERQTIKETQYF. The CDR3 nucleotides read TGCAGCGTCGAACGACAGACAATCAAGGAGACCCAGTACTTC.